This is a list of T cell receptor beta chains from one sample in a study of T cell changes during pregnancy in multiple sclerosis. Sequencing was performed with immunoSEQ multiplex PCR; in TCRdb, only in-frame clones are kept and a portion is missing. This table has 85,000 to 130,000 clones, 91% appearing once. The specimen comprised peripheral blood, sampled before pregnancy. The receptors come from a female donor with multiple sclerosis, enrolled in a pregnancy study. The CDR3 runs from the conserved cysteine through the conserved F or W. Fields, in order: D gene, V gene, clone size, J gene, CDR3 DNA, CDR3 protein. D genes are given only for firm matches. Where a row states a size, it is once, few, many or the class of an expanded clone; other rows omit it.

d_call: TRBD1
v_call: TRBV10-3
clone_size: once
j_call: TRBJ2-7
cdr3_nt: TGTGCCATCGGGACAGGGCCCTCCTACGAGCAGTACTTC
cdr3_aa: CAIGTGPSYEQYF

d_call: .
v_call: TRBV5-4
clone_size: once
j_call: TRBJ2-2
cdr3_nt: TGTGCCAGCAGCCTTTCCAAACAGGCGAACACCGGGGAGCTGTTTTTT
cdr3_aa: CASSLSKQANTGELFF

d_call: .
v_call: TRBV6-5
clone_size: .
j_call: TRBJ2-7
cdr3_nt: TGTGCCAGCAGTTACATACTGCACTACGAGCAGTACTTC
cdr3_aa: CASSYILHYEQYF

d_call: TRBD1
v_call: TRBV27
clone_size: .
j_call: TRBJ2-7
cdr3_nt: TGTGCCAGCAGTCGGACAGGGGGCTACGAGCAGTACTTC
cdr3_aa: CASSRTGGYEQYF

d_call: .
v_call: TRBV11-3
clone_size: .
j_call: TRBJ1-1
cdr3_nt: TGTGCCAGCAGCTTATCGGAGTCGGCTGAAGCTTTCTTT
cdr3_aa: CASSLSESAEAFF

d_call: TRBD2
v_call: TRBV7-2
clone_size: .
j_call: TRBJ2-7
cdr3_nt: TGTGCCAGCACCCTAGGGGGCGGGGGGGTCTACGAGCAGTACTTC
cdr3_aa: CASTLGGGGVYEQYF

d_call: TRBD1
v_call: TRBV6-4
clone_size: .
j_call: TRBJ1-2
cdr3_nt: TGTGCCAGCAGTGACTCGAGGACAGGGAACTATGGCTACACCTTC
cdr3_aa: CASSDSRTGNYGYTF

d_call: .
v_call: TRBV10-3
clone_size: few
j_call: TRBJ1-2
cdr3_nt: TGTGCCATCAGTGATACGGTTTATGGCTACACCTTC
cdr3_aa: CAISDTVYGYTF

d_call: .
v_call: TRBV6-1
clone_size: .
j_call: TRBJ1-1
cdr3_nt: TGTGCCAGCAGTCAGGGAAGAAGGACTGAAGCTTTCTTT
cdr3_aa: CASSQGRRTEAFF

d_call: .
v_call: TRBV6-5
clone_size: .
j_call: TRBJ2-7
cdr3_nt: TGTGCCAGCAGAGCTCCGGGGATCTCCTACGAGCAGTACTTC
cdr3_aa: CASRAPGISYEQYF

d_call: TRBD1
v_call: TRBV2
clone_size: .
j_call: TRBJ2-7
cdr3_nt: TGTGCCAGCAGTCCGGGACAGAGCTACGAGCAGTACTTC
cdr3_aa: CASSPGQSYEQYF

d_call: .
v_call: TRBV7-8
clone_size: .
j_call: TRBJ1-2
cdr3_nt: TGTGCCAGCAGCCCGGACAGCCTGGGAGGCTACACCTTC
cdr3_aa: CASSPDSLGGYTF

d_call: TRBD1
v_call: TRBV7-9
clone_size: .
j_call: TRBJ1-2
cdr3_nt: TGTGCCAGCAGCTCTCGGGGGGGACAGGGAAACTATGGCTACACCTTC
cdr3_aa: CASSSRGGQGNYGYTF

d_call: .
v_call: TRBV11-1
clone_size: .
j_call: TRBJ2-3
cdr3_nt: TGTGCCAGCAGCTCTAGACTAGATACGCAGTATTTT
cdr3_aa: CASSSRLDTQYF

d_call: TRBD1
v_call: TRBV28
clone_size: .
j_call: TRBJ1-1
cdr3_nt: TGTGCCAGCAGGGGTGTTCTGGGGACAGGGTCGAACACTGAAGCTTTCTTT
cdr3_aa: CASRGVLGTGSNTEAFF

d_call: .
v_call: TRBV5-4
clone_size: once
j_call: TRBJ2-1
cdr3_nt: TGTGCCAGCAGCTTGCGGGGGTATCTAAGAAATGAGCAGTTCTTC
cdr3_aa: CASSLRGYLRNEQFF

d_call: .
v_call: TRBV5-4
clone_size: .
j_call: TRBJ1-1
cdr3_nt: TGTGCCAGCAGTCAACCGGGAACAGAGGTTGCCGCGGCTTTCTTT
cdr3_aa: CASSQPGTEVAAAFF

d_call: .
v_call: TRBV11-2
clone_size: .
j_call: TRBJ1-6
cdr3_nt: TGTGCCAGCAACTCAGGGTGGGAATCACCCCTCCACTTT
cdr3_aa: CASNSGWESPLHF

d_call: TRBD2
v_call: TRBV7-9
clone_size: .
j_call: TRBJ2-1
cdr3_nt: TGTGCCAGCAGCGGAAGGACTAGCGGGAAGTCTTCCGATGAGCAGTTCTTC
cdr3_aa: CASSGRTSGKSSDEQFF

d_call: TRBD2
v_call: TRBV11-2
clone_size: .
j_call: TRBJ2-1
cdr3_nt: TGTGCCAGCAGCTTTAAGAATTGGGCGGGAGACCAGCGTGAGCAGTTCTTC
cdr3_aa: CASSFKNWAGDQREQFF

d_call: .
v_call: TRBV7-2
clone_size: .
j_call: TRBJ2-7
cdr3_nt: TGTGCCAGCAGCTTAGGAGCTAGCGTGATATCCTACGAGCAGTACTTC
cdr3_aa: CASSLGASVISYEQYF

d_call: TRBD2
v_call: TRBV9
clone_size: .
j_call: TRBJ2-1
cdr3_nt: TGTGCCAGCAGCCCGGGGACTAGCGGATACAATGAGCAGTTCTTC
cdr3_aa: CASSPGTSGYNEQFF

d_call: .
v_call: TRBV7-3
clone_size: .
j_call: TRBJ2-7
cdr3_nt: TGTGCCAGCAGCTTAACGGGAGGCACCTACGAGCAGTACTTC
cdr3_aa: CASSLTGGTYEQYF

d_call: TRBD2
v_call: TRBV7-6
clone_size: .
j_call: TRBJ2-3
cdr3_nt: TGTGCCAGCAGCTTATTTCAATTAGCGGGGGGGCCTAGCACAGATACGCAGTATTTT
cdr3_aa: CASSLFQLAGGPSTDTQYF

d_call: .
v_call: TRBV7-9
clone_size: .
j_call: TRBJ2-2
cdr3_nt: TGTGCCAGCAGCTCGGACAGGAACACCGGGGAGCTGTTTTTT
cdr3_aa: CASSSDRNTGELFF

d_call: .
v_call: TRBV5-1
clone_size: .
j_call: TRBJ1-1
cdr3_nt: TGCGCCAGCAGCTTCTGGGGGGACGGTCAGGACACTGAAGCTTTCTTT
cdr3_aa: CASSFWGDGQDTEAFF

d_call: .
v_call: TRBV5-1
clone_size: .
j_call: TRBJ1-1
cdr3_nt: TGCGCCAGCAGCGCAACCAGGGTGAGCACTGAAGCTTTCTTT
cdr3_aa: CASSATRVSTEAFF

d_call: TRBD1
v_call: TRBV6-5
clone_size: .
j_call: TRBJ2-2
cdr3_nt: TGTGCCAGCAGCCAAGGGACAGCGAACACCGGGGAGCTGTTTTTT
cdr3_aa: CASSQGTANTGELFF

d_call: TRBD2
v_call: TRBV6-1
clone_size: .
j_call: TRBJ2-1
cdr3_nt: TGTGCCAGCAGTGTAAGCGGGGGGGGCAATGAGCAGTTCTTC
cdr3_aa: CASSVSGGGNEQFF

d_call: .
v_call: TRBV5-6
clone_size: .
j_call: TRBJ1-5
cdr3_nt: TGTGCCAGCAGCTTGTGGATATTGAGGGGGACTCAGCCCCAGCATTTT
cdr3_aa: CASSLWILRGTQPQHF

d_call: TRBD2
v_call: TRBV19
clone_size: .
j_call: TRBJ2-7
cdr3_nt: TGTGCCAGTAGCGCCCAGCGGGATAGCTCCTACGAGCAGTACTTC
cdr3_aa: CASSAQRDSSYEQYF

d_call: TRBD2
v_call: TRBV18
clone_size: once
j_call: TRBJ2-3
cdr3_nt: TGTGCCAGCTCATGGCGGGGGACTAGCGTCACAGATACGCAGTATTTT
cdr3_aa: CASSWRGTSVTDTQYF

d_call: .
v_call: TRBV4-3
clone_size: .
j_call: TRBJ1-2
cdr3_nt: TGCGCCAGCAGCCAAGATCTTGCCAGTTTCTATGGCTACACCTTC
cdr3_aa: CASSQDLASFYGYTF

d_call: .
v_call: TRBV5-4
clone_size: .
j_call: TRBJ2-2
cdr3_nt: TGTGCCAGCAGCTCGGCCGGGGAGCTGTTTTTT
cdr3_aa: CASSSAGELFF

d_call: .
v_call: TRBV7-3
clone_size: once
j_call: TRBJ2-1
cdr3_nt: TGTGCCAGCAGCACTCGGGGCACAGGGACCTACAATGAGCAGTTCTTC
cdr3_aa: CASSTRGTGTYNEQFF

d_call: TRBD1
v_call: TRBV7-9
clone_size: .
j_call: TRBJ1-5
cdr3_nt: TGTGCCAGCAGCTCGTACACCGACAGGGTAAGCAATCAGCCCCAGCATTTT
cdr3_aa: CASSSYTDRVSNQPQHF

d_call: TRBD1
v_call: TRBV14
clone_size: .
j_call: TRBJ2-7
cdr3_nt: TGTGCCAGCAGCCAGACAGGGTCATCCTACGAGCAGTACTTC
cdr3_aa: CASSQTGSSYEQYF

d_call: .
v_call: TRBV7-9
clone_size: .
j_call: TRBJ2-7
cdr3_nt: TGTGCCAGCAGCTTAGCCAGGGGGGCATCCTACGAGCAGTACTTC
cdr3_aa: CASSLARGASYEQYF

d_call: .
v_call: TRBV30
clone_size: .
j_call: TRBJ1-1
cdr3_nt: TGTGCCTGGAGCGCAGGGCGGCTGATGAACACTGAAGCTTTCTTT
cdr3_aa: CAWSAGRLMNTEAFF

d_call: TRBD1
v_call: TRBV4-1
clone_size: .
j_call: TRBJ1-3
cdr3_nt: TGCGCCAGCAGCCAACGTGCGGGACAGAGTTCGGACACCATATATTTT
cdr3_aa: CASSQRAGQSSDTIYF

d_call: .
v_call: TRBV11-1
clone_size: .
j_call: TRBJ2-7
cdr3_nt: TGTGCCAGCAGCTTCGCAGGGGTCGACGAGCAGTACTTC
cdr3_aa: CASSFAGVDEQYF

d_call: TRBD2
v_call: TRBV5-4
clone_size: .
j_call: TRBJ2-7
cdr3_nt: TGTGCCAGCAGCTTTCCTAGCGGTTACGAGCAGTACTTC
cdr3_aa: CASSFPSGYEQYF

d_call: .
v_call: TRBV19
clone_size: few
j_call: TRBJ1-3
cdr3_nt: TGTGCCAGCACAGGACATAACGAAAACACCATATATTTT
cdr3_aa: CASTGHNENTIYF

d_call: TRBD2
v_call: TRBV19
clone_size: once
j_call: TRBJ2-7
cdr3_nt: TGTGCCAGTAGTGCGTCTAGCGGGAGTGTCTACGAGCAGTACTTC
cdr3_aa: CASSASSGSVYEQYF

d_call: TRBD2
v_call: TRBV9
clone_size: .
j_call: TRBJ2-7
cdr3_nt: TGTGCCAGCAGCGTAGGCGGGACTATCGCCTACGAGCAGTACTTC
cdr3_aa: CASSVGGTIAYEQYF

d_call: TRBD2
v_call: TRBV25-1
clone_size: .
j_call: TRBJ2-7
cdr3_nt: TGTGCCAGCGGACTAGCGGGGGCTGGGGAGCAGTACTTC
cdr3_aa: CASGLAGAGEQYF

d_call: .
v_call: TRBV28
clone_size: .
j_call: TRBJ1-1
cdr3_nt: TGTGCCAGCAGTTCTACGAACACTGAAGCTTTCTTT
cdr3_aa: CASSSTNTEAFF

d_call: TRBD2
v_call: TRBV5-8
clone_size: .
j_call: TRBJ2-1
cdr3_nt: TGTGCCAGCAGCTATCTAGCGGGAGGGTACAATGAGCAGTTCTTC
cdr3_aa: CASSYLAGGYNEQFF

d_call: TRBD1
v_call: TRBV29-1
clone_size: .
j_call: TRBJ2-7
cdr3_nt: TGCGCAGGTTTGGGAGTCAGGGGGCCCGAGCAGTACTTC
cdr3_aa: CAGLGVRGPEQYF

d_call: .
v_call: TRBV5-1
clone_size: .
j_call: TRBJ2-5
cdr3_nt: TGCGCCAGTCGGGAGACCCAGTACTTC
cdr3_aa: CASRETQYF

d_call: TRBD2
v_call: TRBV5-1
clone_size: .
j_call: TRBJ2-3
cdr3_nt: TGCGCCAGCAGCCCGGGACTACTGAGCACAGATACGCAGTATTTT
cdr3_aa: CASSPGLLSTDTQYF

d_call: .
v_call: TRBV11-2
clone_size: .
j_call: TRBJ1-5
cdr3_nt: TGTGCCAGCAGCTTAACATTCGATCAGCCCCAGCATTTT
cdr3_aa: CASSLTFDQPQHF

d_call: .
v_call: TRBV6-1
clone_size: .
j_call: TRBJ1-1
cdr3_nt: TGTGCCAGCAGTGAATTCACAGGTAGGACTGAAGCTTTCTTT
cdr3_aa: CASSEFTGRTEAFF

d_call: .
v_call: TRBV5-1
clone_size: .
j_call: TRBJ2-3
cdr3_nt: TGCGCCAGCAGCCGCGACAGGAGTGATACGCAGTATTTT
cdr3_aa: CASSRDRSDTQYF

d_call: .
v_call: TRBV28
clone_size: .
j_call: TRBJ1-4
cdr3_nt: TGTGCCAGCACGCGGGGTTCTGATGAAAAACTGTTTTTT
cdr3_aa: CASTRGSDEKLFF

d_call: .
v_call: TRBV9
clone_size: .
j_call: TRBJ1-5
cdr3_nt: TGTGCCAGCAGCCCAACAGGTTTAGGTCAGCCCCAGCATTTT
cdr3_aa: CASSPTGLGQPQHF

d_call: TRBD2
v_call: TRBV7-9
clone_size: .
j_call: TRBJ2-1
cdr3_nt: TGTGCCAGCAGCGACCCCCGCGGGACTAGCGGGAGTGGAAATGAGCAGTTCTTC
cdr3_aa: CASSDPRGTSGSGNEQFF

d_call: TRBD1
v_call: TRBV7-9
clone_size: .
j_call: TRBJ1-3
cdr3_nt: TGTGCCAGCAGCTTGACAGGGGTAGCCACCATATATTTT
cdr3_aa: CASSLTGVATIYF

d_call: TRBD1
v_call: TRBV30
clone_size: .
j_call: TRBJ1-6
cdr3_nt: TGTGCCTGGAGTCCGGGACAGGGGAATTCACCCCTCCACTTT
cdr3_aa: CAWSPGQGNSPLHF